This T cell receptor beta chain emerged from a study of T cell changes during pregnancy in multiple sclerosis. Only in-frame clones appear in the TCRdb table, and some are missing; sequencing was by immunoSEQ multiplex PCR. The table shows 110,000 or so clones, with approximately 93% occurring only once. CDR3 length: 13 amino acids. Germline V lookup: CDR1 SGHDT, CDR2 YYEEEE. Trimming took 4 bases from V and 4 from J, leaving 12 bases between them. The chain links TRBV5-6 to TRBJ2-7, with a tentative D call TRBD1 (6 bases). This specimen was peripheral blood, taken before pregnancy. This TCR was sampled from a female donor with multiple sclerosis, enrolled in a pregnancy study. The CDR3 here is CASSGRGRYEQYF. CDR3 nucleotide sequence: TGTGCCAGCAGCGGCAGGGGTAGGTACGAGCAGTACTTC.